A selection of T cell receptor beta chains follows, all from one sample in a study of technical replicates of blood from a handful of donors. Assay used: immunoSEQ multiplex PCR; TCRdb lists only in-frame clones, some missing. The table records some 80,000 clones, just over 95% of them present only once. The specimen was T cells isolated from PBMCs. These receptor sequences come from a human donor in good health. Each CDR3 is given with its conserved first and last residue. A D gene is named only where the DNA matches it firmly. Clone size is not always given. Where it is, it says once, few, many or a class for expanded clones.

j_gene	d_gene	abundance	v_gene	CDR3aa	CDR3nt
TRBJ2-5	.	.	TRBV5-1	CASTPGHPQETQYF	TGCGCCAGCACCCCCGGACACCCCCAAGAGACCCAGTACTTC
TRBJ1-2	TRBD1	.	TRBV10-3	CAIRTGGWEDGYTF	TGTGCCATCAGGACAGGGGGTTGGGAAGATGGCTACACCTTC
TRBJ2-7	.	once	TRBV19	CASSIYVGDEQYF	TGTGCCAGTAGTATTTACGTAGGGGACGAGCAGTACTTC
TRBJ2-7	TRBD2	.	TRBV7-9	CASSRAGGNEQYF	TGTGCCAGCAGCCGAGCGGGAGGGAACGAGCAGTACTTC
TRBJ2-1	TRBD2	.	TRBV6-4	CASKPSGRYSEQFF	TGTGCCAGCAAACCTAGCGGGAGGTACTCTGAGCAGTTCTTC
TRBJ2-7	TRBD1	.	TRBV27	CASSRTGNYEQYF	TGTGCCAGCAGTCGGACAGGCAACTACGAGCAGTACTTC
TRBJ1-5	.	once	TRBV11-2	CASSQGLGIDQPQHF	TGTGCCAGCAGCCAAGGACTCGGGATTGATCAGCCCCAGCATTTT
TRBJ2-5	.	.	TRBV10-3	CAISEGGPRETQYF	TGTGCCATCAGTGAGGGGGGCCCTCGAGAGACCCAGTACTTC
TRBJ2-7	TRBD2	.	TRBV4-1	CASSQDPGRDEQYF	TGCGCCAGCAGCCAAGACCCAGGGAGGGACGAGCAGTACTTC
TRBJ2-1	TRBD2	.	TRBV7-9	CASSLAGPPNYNEQFF	TGTGCCAGCAGCCTAGCGGGCCCACCCAATTACAATGAGCAGTTCTTC
TRBJ2-5	.	.	TRBV6-6	CASSLMISESETQYF	TGTGCCAGCAGCCTCATGATAAGCGAGTCGGAGACCCAGTACTTC
TRBJ2-1	TRBD1	.	TRBV27	CASSRQGASEQFF	TGTGCCAGCAGTCGACAGGGGGCTAGTGAGCAGTTCTTC
TRBJ1-4	TRBD1	.	TRBV2	CASVGQGDEKLFF	TGTGCCAGCGTGGGACAGGGGGATGAAAAACTGTTTTTT
TRBJ1-1	.	once	TRBV7-3	CASSLSRGSTEAFF	TGTGCCAGCAGCCTAAGCCGGGGGTCCACTGAAGCTTTCTTT
TRBJ2-7	TRBD2	.	TRBV18	CASSPTGLAVYEQYF	TGTGCCAGCTCACCCACCGGACTAGCGGTCTACGAGCAGTACTTC
TRBJ2-7	TRBD2	.	TRBV4-2	CASRRGLAGYEQYF	TGTGCCAGCAGGCGAGGACTAGCAGGTTACGAGCAGTACTTC
TRBJ2-4	TRBD1	.	TRBV9	CASSVETGGSKNIQYF	TGTGCCAGCAGCGTAGAGACAGGGGGATCCAAAAACATTCAGTACTTC
TRBJ2-3	.	.	TRBV4-3	CASSQDPGLADTQYF	TGCGCCAGCAGCCAAGATCCGGGTTTGGCAGATACGCAGTATTTT
TRBJ1-5	.	once	TRBV19	CASSWQNNQPQHF	TGTGCCAGTAGTTGGCAGAACAATCAGCCCCAGCATTTT
TRBJ2-7	.	.	TRBV20-1	CSAWADEQYF	TGCAGTGCCTGGGCAGACGAGCAGTACTTC
TRBJ1-2	.	.	TRBV11-3	CASSLIFNYGYTF	TGTGCCAGCAGCCTTATATTCAACTATGGCTACACCTTC
TRBJ2-1	TRBD2	.	TRBV19	CASSKRTSGSSYNEQFF	TGTGCCAGTAGCAAAAGGACTAGCGGGTCCTCCTACAATGAGCAGTTCTTC
TRBJ1-4	.	.	TRBV10-3	CAISQNEKLFF	TGTGCCATCAGCCAGAATGAAAAACTGTTTTTT
TRBJ2-1	TRBD2	.	TRBV18	CASSLGVAGVDEQFF	TGTGCCAGCTCCCTGGGAGTAGCGGGAGTGGATGAGCAGTTCTTC
TRBJ1-2	.	.	TRBV2	CASSESRAGSNYGYTF	TGTGCCAGCAGTGAAAGCCGGGCAGGGTCCAACTATGGCTACACCTTC
TRBJ2-6	.	.	TRBV11-3	CASSLTYSSGANVLTF	TGTGCCAGCAGCTTAACGTACAGCTCTGGGGCCAACGTCCTGACTTTC
TRBJ2-1	TRBD2	.	TRBV7-2	CASSFTSGSYNEQFF	TGTGCCAGCAGCTTCACTAGCGGGTCCTACAATGAGCAGTTCTTC
TRBJ2-5	TRBD2	.	TRBV10-3	CAISRTSGKETQYF	TGTGCCATCAGCCGGACTAGCGGGAAAGAGACCCAGTACTTC
TRBJ1-3	.	.	TRBV9	CASSVVAETISGNTIYF	TGTGCCAGCAGCGTAGTGGCCGAGACAATCTCTGGAAACACCATATATTTT
TRBJ2-2	.	.	TRBV5-1	CASSLAQTGELFF	TGCGCCAGCAGCTTGGCACAAACCGGGGAGCTGTTTTTT
TRBJ2-7	TRBD2	.	TRBV7-2	CASSRLAGTYEQYF	TGTGCCAGCAGCCGACTAGCGGGAACCTACGAGCAGTACTTC
TRBJ1-5	TRBD1	once	TRBV6-5	CASSYGQGEPQHF	TGTGCCAGCAGTTACGGACAGGGCGAGCCCCAGCATTTT
TRBJ2-4	.	.	TRBV29-1	CSVGDNMDIQYF	TGCAGCGTAGGAGATAATATGGACATTCAGTACTTC
TRBJ2-1	TRBD1	.	TRBV28	CASEKNRGINEQFF	TGTGCCAGCGAAAAAAACAGGGGTATCAATGAGCAGTTCTTC
TRBJ2-3	TRBD2	.	TRBV6-6	CASSRTSAPSTDTQYF	TGTGCCAGCAGCCGCACTAGCGCCCCAAGCACAGATACGCAGTATTTT
TRBJ2-3	TRBD1	.	TRBV9	CASSVIPGGITDTQYF	TGTGCCAGCAGCGTAATCCCAGGGGGCATTACAGATACGCAGTATTTT
TRBJ1-2	.	.	TRBV9	CASSVGGGSYGYTF	TGTGCCAGCAGCGTAGGGGGAGGCAGCTATGGCTACACCTTC
TRBJ2-7	TRBD2	.	TRBV7-8	CASSTGLLEQYF	TGTGCCAGCAGCACGGGACTACTCGAGCAGTACTTC